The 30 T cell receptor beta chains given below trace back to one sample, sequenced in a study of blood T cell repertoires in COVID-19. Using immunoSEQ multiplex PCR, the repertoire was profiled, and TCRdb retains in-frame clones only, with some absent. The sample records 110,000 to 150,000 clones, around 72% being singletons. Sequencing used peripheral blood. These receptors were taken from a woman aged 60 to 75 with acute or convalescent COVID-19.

This CDR3 reads CASSFGQGDTQYF. In DNA, the CDR3 is TGTGCCAGCAGCTTTGGACAGGGCGATACGCAGTATTTT. This chain joins TRBV7-8 and TRBJ2-3; 8 bases agree with TRBD1. Germline assignment: CDR1 SGHVS and CDR2 FQNEAQ. J lost 6 bases, V lost 3 bases, and 2 bases had no gene match. There are 13 residues in the CDR3. Combining the CDR3 with reference TRBV7-8 and TRBJ2-3 gives the whole variable domain GAGVSQSPRYKVAKRGQDVALRCDPISGHVSLFWYQQALGQGPEFLTYFQNEAQLDKSGLPSDRFFAERPEGSVSTLKIQRTQQEDSAVYLCASSFGQGDTQYFGPGTRLTVL.

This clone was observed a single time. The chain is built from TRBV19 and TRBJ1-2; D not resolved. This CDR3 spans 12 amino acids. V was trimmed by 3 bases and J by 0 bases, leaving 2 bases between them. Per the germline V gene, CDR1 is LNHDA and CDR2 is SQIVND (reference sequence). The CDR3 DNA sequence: TGTGCCAGTAGTATCTCTAACTATGGCTACACCTTC. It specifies CASSISNYGYTF.

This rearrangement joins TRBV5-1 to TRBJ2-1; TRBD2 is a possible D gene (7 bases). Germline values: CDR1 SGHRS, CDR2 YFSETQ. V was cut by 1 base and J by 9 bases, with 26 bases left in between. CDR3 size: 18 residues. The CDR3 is CASSLWPFRGREDSEQFF. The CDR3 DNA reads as TGCGCCAGCAGCTTGTGGCCCTTTAGGGGGAGGGAGGACAGTGAGCAGTTCTTC.

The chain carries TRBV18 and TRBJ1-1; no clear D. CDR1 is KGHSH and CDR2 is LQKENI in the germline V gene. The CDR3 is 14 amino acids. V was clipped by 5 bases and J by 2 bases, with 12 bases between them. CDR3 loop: CASSAMAENTEAFF. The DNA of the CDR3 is TGTGCCAGCTCAGCCATGGCAGAAAACACTGAAGCTTTCTTT.

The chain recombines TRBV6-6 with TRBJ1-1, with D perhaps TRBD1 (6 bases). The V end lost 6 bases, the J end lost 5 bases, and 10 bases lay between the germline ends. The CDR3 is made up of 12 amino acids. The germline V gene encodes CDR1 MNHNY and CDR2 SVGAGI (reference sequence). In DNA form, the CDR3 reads TGTGCCAGCAGAGACAGGCGAACTGAAGCTTTCTTT. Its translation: CASRDRRTEAFF.

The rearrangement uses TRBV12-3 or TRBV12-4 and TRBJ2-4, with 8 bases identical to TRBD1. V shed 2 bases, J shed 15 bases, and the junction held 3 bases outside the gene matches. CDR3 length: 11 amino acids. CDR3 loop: CASSLRQGLYF. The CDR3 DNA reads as TGTGCCAGCAGTTTAAGACAGGGGCTGTACTTC.

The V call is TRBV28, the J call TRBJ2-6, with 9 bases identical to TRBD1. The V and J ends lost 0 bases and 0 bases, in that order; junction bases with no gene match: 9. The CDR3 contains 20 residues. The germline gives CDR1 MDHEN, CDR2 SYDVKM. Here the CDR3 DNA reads TGTGCCAGCAGTTTATGGCATCCGGGACAGGGAAGCTCTGGGGCCAACGTCCTGACTTTC. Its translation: CASSLWHPGQGSSGANVLTF.

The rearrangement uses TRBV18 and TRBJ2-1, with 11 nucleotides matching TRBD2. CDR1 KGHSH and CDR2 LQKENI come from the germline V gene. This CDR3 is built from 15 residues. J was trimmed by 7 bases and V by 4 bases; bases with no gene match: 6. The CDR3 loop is CASSLAGGSVNEQFF. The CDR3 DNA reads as TGTGCCAGCTCACTAGCGGGAGGGTCGGTGAATGAGCAGTTCTTC.

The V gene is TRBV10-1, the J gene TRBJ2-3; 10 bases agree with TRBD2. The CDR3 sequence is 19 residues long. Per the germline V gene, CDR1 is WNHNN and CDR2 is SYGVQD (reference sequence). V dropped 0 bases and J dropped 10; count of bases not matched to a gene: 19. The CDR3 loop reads CASSESLLAGATGARAQYF. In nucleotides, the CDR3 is TGCGCCAGCAGTGAGTCCCTCCTAGCGGGGGCGACGGGTGCGAGGGCGCAGTATTTT.

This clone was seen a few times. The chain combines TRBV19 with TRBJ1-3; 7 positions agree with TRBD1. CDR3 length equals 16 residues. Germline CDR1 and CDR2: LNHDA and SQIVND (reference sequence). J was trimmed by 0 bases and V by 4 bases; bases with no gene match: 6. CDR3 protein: CASSKGQINSGNTIYF. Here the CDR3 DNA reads TGTGCCAGTAGTAAGGGACAGATTAACTCTGGAAACACCATATATTTT.

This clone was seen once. CDR3 DNA: TGTGCCAGCAGTGGGTTTTCTCAGGGCCTAGCCAAAAACATTCAGTACTTC. This encodes CASSGFSQGLAKNIQYF. This chain joins TRBV2 and TRBJ2-4; D perhaps matches TRBD1 (5 bases). V lost 4 bases, J lost 0 bases, and 16 bases lay in between. The CDR3 is 17 residues long. In germline, CDR1 is SNHLY, CDR2 FYNNEI. The complete variable domain, with remaining parts taken from reference TRBV2 and TRBJ2-4, reads EPEVTQTPSHQVTQMGQEVILRCVPISNHLYFYWYRQILGQKVEFLVSFYNNEISEKSEIFDDQFSVERPDGSNFTLKIRSTKLEDSAMYFCASSGFSQGLAKNIQYFGAGTRLSVL.

CDR3 in DNA: TGTGCCAGCAGCCCCACATTGAACACTGAAGCTTTCTTT. Its protein product is CASSPTLNTEAFF. The chain combines TRBV4-2 with TRBJ1-1; D uncertain. V lost 4 bases, J lost 0 bases, and 6 bases lay in between. The germline gives CDR1 LGHNA, CDR2 YNFKEQ. CDR3 length: 13 residues.

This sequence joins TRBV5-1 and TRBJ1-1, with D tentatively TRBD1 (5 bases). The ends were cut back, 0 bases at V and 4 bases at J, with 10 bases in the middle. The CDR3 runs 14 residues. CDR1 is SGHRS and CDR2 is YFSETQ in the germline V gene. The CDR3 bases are TGCGCCAGCAGCTTGGCCGGGGGGACCACTGAAGCTTTCTTT. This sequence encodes CASSLAGGTTEAFF.

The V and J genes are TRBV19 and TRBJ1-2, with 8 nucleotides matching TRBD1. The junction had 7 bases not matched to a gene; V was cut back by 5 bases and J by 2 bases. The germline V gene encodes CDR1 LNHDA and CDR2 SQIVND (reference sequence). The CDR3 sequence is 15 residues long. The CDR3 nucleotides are TGTGCCAGTAGTCCGACAGGGGTAGTAAACTATGGCTACACCTTC. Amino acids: CASSPTGVVNYGYTF.

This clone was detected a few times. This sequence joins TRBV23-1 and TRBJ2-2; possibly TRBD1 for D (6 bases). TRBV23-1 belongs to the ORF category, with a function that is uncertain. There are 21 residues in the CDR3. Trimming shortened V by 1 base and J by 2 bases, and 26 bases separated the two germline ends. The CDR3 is CASSQFRFPGGQKFNTGELFF. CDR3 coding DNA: TGCGCCAGCAGTCAATTTCGATTTCCTGGCGGACAGAAATTTAACACCGGGGAGCTGTTTTTT.

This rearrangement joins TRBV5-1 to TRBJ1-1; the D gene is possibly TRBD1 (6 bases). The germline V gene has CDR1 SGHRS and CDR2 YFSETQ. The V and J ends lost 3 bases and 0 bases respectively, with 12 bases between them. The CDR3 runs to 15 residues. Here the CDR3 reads CASSSQQGLNTEAFF. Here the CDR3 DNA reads TGCGCCAGCAGCTCTCAACAGGGATTGAACACTGAAGCTTTCTTT.

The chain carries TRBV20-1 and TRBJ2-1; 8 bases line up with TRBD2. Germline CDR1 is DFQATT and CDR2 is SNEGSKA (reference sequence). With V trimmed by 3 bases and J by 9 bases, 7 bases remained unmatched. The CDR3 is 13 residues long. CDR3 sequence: CSASLAGTSEQFF. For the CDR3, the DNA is TGCAGTGCTAGTTTAGCGGGAACGAGTGAGCAGTTCTTC.

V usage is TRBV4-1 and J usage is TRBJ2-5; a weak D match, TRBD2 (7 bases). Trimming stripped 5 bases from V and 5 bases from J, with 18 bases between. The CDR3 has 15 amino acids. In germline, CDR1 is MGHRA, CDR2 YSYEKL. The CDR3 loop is CASSSRGEGGETQYF. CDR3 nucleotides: TGCGCCAGCAGCTCAAGGGGGGAGGGAGGGGAGACCCAGTACTTC.

The CDR3 loop reads CASSQVSGLAGVSGELFF. CDR3 coding DNA: TGTGCCAGCAGCCAAGTCTCGGGACTAGCGGGAGTTTCCGGGGAGCTGTTTTTT. This chain joins TRBV4-2 and TRBJ2-2, with 14 bases matching TRBD2. CDR3 length: 18 residues. The ends lost 1 base at V and 6 bases at J; junction bases unmatched: 7. Looked up from germline, CDR1 is LGHNA and CDR2 is YNFKEQ.

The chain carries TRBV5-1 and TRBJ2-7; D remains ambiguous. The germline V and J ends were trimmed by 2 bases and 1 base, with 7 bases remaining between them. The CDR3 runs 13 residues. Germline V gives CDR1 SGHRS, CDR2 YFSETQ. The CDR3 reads CASSFASSYEQYF. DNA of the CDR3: TGCGCCAGCAGCTTCGCCAGTTCCTACGAGCAGTACTTC.

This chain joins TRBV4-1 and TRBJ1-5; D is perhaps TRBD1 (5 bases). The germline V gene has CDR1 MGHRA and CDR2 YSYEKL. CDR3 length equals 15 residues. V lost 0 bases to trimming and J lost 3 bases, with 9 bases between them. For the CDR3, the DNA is TGCGCCAGCAGCCAAGATCGGGGGTACAATCAGCCCCAGCATTTT. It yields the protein CASSQDRGYNQPQHF.

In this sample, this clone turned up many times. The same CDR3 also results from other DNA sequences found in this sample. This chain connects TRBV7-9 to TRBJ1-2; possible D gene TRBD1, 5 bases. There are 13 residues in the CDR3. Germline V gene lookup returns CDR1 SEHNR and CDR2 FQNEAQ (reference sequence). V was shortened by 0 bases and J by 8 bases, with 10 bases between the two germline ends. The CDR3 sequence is CASSLAQGWGYTF. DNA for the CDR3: TGTGCCAGCAGCTTAGCGCAGGGCTGGGGCTACACCTTC.

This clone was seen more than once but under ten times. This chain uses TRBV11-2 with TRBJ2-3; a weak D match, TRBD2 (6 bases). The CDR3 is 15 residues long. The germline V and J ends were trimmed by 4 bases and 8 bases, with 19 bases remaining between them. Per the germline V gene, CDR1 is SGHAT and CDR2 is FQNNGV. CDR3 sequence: CASSSQDSGYITQYF. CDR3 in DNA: TGTGCCAGCAGCTCCCAGGATAGCGGCTACATTACGCAGTATTTT.

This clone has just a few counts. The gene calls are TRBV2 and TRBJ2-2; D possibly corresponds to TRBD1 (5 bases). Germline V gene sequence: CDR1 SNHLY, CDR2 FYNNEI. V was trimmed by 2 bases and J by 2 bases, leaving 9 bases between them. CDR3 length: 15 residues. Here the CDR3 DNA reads TGTGCCAGCAGTGAACAGGGCTTTAACACCGGGGAGCTGTTTTTT. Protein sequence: CASSEQGFNTGELFF.

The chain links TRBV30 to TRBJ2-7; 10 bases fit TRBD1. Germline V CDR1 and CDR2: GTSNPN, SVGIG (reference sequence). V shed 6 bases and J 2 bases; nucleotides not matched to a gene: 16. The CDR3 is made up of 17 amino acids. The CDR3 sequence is CACKRRDRGRITYEQYF. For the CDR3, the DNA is TGTGCCTGTAAGCGACGGGACAGGGGACGGATTACCTACGAGCAGTACTTC.

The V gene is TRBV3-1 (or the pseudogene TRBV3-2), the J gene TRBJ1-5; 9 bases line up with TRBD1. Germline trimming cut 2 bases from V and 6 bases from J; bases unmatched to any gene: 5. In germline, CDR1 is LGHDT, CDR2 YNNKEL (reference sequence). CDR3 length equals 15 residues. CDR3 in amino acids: CASSQTGQGSQPQHF. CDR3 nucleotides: TGTGCCAGCAGCCAAACGGGACAGGGAAGTCAGCCCCAGCATTTT.

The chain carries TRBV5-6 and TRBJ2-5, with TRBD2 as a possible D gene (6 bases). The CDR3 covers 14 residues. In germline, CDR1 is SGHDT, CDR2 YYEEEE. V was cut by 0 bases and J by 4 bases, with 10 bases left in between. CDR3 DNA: TGTGCCAGCAGCTTGGGCGGGATCCGAGAGACCCAGTACTTC. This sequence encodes CASSLGGIRETQYF.

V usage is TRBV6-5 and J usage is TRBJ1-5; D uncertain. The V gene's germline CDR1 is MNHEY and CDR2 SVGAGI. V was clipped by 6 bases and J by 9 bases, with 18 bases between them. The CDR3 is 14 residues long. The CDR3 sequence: CASSQSEWRWPQHF. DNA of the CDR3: TGTGCCAGCAGCCAGTCTGAGTGGAGGTGGCCCCAGCATTTT.

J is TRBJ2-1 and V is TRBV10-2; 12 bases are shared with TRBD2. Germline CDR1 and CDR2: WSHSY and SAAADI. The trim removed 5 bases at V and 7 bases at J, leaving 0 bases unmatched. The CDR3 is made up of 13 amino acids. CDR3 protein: CASSTSGGNEQFF. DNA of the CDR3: TGCGCCAGCAGTACTAGCGGGGGGAATGAGCAGTTCTTC.

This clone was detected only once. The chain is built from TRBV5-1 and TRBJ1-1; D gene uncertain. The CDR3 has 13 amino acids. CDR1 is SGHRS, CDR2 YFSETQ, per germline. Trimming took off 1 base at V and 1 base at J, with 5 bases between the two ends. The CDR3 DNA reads TGCGCCAGCAGCTTGACAGAGAACACTGAAGCTTTCTTT. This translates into CASSLTENTEAFF.